Listed below are T cell receptor beta chains from one sample, sequenced in a study of control samples from healthy donors and cancer patients. The table came from immunoSEQ multiplex PCR; TCRdb's copy has only in-frame clones and leaves some out. The table records some 150,000 clones, around 94% of them present only once. The sequencing input was PBMCs. The receptors were sampled from a man aged 55 to 69 with colorectal cancer. Each CDR3 is given with its conserved first and last residue. D genes are given only for firm matches. Size tells how often a clone was seen (once, few, many) or the class of an expanded clone, and some rows leave it out.

. 16 TRBJ2-3 TRBD1 TRBV28 CASRRLRDSLADTQYF TGTGCCAGCCGGCGGCTTAGGGACAGTCTCGCAGATACGCAGTATTTT
. 13 TRBJ2-5 . TRBV7-9 CASSLGLWETQYF TGTGCCAGCAGCTTGGGGCTTTGGGAGACCCAGTACTTC
once 14 TRBJ2-7 TRBD1 TRBV18 CASSPDRGKYEQYF TGTGCCAGCTCGCCAGACAGGGGGAAGTACGAGCAGTACTTC
. 14 TRBJ1-2 TRBD1 TRBV2 CASTREQGVYGYTF TGTGCCAGCACGCGCGAACAGGGGGTCTATGGCTACACCTTC
. 14 TRBJ2-5 TRBD2 TRBV5-1 CASSPSGGYATQYF TGCGCCAGCAGCCCTAGCGGGGGGTACGCGACCCAGTACTTC
. 12 TRBJ1-1 TRBD1 TRBV19 CASIGDRVDAFF TGTGCCAGTATAGGGGACAGGGTGGACGCTTTCTTT
once 15 TRBJ2-3 TRBD2 TRBV9 CASSVGGGRTDTQYF TGTGCCAGCAGCGTAGGCGGGGGAAGGACAGATACGCAGTATTTT
. 12 TRBJ2-7 . TRBV2 CASKIQGYEQYF TGTGCCAGCAAGATACAGGGATACGAGCAGTACTTC
. 15 TRBJ1-2 TRBD1 TRBV5-1 CASSYQGGSNYGYTF TGCGCCAGCAGCTATCAGGGGGGGTCGAACTATGGCTACACCTTC
. 13 TRBJ1-1 . TRBV3-1/TRBV3-2 CASSGRWGTEAFF TGTGCCAGCAGCGGGCGTTGGGGCACTGAAGCTTTCTTT
. 15 TRBJ1-1 . TRBV2 CASSVFPAADTEAFF TGTGCCAGCAGTGTTTTCCCGGCCGCGGACACTGAAGCTTTCTTT
. 12 TRBJ2-1 . TRBV11-3 CASSLERNEQFF TGTGCCAGCAGCTTAGAACGTAATGAGCAGTTCTTC
. 14 TRBJ2-7 . TRBV6-1 CASSEDGQNYEQYF TGTGCCAGCAGTGAAGATGGACAGAACTACGAGCAGTACTTC
. 15 TRBJ1-2 . TRBV9 CASSSDVDPYYGYTF TGTGCCAGCAGCTCAGACGTGGACCCTTACTATGGCTACACCTTC
. 15 TRBJ2-4 . TRBV9 CASSHKTDAGSIQYF TGTGCCAGCAGCCATAAGACAGACGCGGGGAGCATTCAGTACTTC
once 17 TRBJ2-3 . TRBV29-1 CSVEDTRGGGSTDTQYF TGCAGCGTTGAAGATACCAGGGGAGGGGGTAGCACAGATACGCAGTATTTT
. 14 TRBJ1-2 . TRBV10-3 CAISESNRNYGYTF TGTGCCATCAGTGAGTCAAACAGAAACTATGGCTACACCTTC
. 13 TRBJ1-1 . TRBV5-1 CASSTGMNTEAFF TGCGCCAGCAGCACAGGCATGAACACTGAAGCTTTCTTT
. 16 TRBJ1-2 TRBD1 TRBV4-3 CASSHVPPEGGGGYTF TGCGCCAGCAGCCATGTGCCCCCCGAGGGAGGGGGCGGCTACACCTTC
. 14 TRBJ1-1 TRBD1 TRBV19 CASSRDRANTEAFF TGTGCCAGTAGTAGGGACAGGGCGAACACTGAAGCTTTCTTT
. 11 TRBJ2-7 . TRBV30 CAWSLSYEQYF TGTGCCTGGAGTTTGTCCTACGAGCAGTACTTC
few 16 TRBJ1-1 TRBD1 TRBV10-3 CAISDPDRGRIAEAFF TGTGCCATCAGTGACCCGGACAGGGGGCGTATCGCTGAAGCTTTCTTT
few 14 TRBJ1-1 . TRBV6-2/TRBV6-3 CASSTTGMNTEAFF TGTGCCAGCAGTACAACAGGTATGAACACTGAAGCTTTCTTT
. 15 TRBJ2-7 TRBD2 TRBV9 CASSPGLAGREEQYF TGTGCCAGCAGCCCGGGACTAGCGGGTCGTGAGGAGCAGTACTTC
. 11 TRBJ2-1 . TRBV28 CASSLTNEQFF TGTGCCAGCAGTTTAACCAATGAGCAGTTCTTC
. 17 TRBJ1-6 . TRBV3-1/TRBV3-2 CASSQTNRGGYNSPLHF TGTGCCAGCAGCCAAACGAATAGGGGGGGATATAATTCACCCCTCCACTTT
. 15 TRBJ2-5 . TRBV7-2 CASSLMVGIWETQYF TGTGCCAGCAGCTTGATGGTAGGGATCTGGGAGACCCAGTACTTC
. 17 TRBJ2-3 . TRBV5-4 CASSQARASDYLDTQYF TGTGCCAGCAGCCAGGCCCGGGCTAGCGATTATCTAGATACGCAGTATTTT
. 13 TRBJ1-2 TRBD1 TRBV29-1 CSVDGTGGEGYTF TGCAGCGTTGATGGGACAGGGGGCGAGGGCTACACCTTC
. 13 TRBJ2-3 . TRBV7-2 CASSTRHTDTQYF TGTGCCAGCAGCACAAGACACACAGATACGCAGTATTTT
. 16 TRBJ2-6 . TRBV19 CASSIVLGAGANVLTF TGTGCCAGTAGTATAGTTTTGGGAGCAGGGGCCAACGTCCTGACTTTC
. 15 TRBJ2-2 TRBD1 TRBV19 CASTGQGENTGELFF TGTGCCAGTACCGGGCAGGGGGAGAACACCGGGGAGCTGTTTTTT
once 14 TRBJ1-1 . TRBV19 CATQLGRANTEAFF TGTGCCACCCAGCTCGGCAGGGCGAACACTGAAGCTTTCTTT
. 14 TRBJ2-1 TRBD2 TRBV3-1/TRBV3-2 CASSPGLAGGEQFF TGTGCCAGCAGCCCTGGGCTAGCGGGGGGGGAGCAGTTCTTC
. 17 TRBJ2-2 TRBD2 TRBV4-1 CASSQPTSGGNTGELFF TGCGCCAGCAGCCAGCCGACAAGCGGGGGGAACACCGGGGAGCTGTTTTTT
. 16 TRBJ1-1 . TRBV9 CASSPRTDFGDTEAFF TGTGCCAGCAGCCCAAGGACCGACTTCGGGGACACTGAAGCTTTCTTT
. 14 TRBJ1-5 . TRBV7-2 CASSLVDGYQPQHF TGTGCCAGCAGCTTAGTGGACGGATATCAGCCCCAGCATTTT
. 15 TRBJ2-5 . TRBV19 CASTPGGGLQETQYF TGTGCCAGTACCCCAGGGGGAGGGCTCCAAGAGACCCAGTACTTC
. 15 TRBJ1-2 TRBD1 TRBV5-1 CASSLTGTGVYGYTF TGCGCCAGCAGCCTAACCGGGACAGGGGTTTATGGCTACACCTTC
. 14 TRBJ1-2 TRBD1 TRBV29-1 CSFGPGQGAGGYTF TGCAGCTTCGGACCGGGACAGGGGGCTGGTGGCTACACCTTC
once 15 TRBJ1-5 TRBD1 TRBV19 CASSLDRGLSQPQHF TGTGCCAGTAGCCTAGACAGGGGGCTGAGTCAGCCCCAGCATTTT
. 15 TRBJ2-7 . TRBV10-2 CASSEGMGNPYEQYF TGCGCCAGCAGTGAGGGAATGGGTAACCCCTACGAGCAGTACTTC
. 14 TRBJ1-1 . TRBV18 CASSGLGRVTEAFF TGTGCCAGCTCGGGATTAGGGCGCGTCACTGAAGCTTTCTTT
. 14 TRBJ1-6 TRBD1 TRBV28 CASRTGTDNSPLHF TGTGCCAGCAGAACCGGGACAGATAATTCACCCCTCCACTTT
. 14 TRBJ1-2 . TRBV5-6 CASRPVNGGSGYTF TGTGCCAGCAGGCCCGTCAATGGAGGGTCTGGCTACACCTTC
. 16 TRBJ2-1 TRBD1 TRBV9 CASSPLPVTGSGEQFF TGTGCCAGCAGCCCACTTCCCGTGACAGGGTCGGGTGAGCAGTTCTTC
. 15 TRBJ2-7 . TRBV4-1 CASSRGTRSLYEQYF TGCGCCAGCAGCCGCGGGACCAGGTCCCTCTACGAGCAGTACTTC
. 16 TRBJ2-2 TRBD1 TRBV5-1 CASSLGGTGNTGELFF TGCGCCAGCAGCTTGGGAGGGACAGGGAACACCGGGGAGCTGTTTTTT
. 15 TRBJ2-1 . TRBV5-1 CASSLVAGGYNEQFF TGCGCCAGCAGCTTGGTGGCAGGGGGGTACAATGAGCAGTTCTTC
. 13 TRBJ1-4 . TRBV12-3/TRBV12-4 CASSLRQNEKLFF TGTGCCAGCAGTTTGAGACAGAACGAAAAACTGTTTTTT
once 16 TRBJ2-3 TRBD2 TRBV29-1 CSATGLAGGPGDTQYF TGCAGCGCCACGGGACTAGCGGGGGGGCCCGGAGATACGCAGTATTTT
. 17 TRBJ2-3 . TRBV5-5 CASSSSPTRSGTDTQYF TGTGCCAGCAGCTCGTCCCCGACTAGAAGCGGCACAGATACGCAGTATTTT
. 15 TRBJ1-5 . TRBV19 CASRTGTISNQPQHF TGTGCCAGTAGGACCGGGACAATTAGCAATCAGCCCCAGCATTTT
few 15 TRBJ2-1 . TRBV6-2/TRBV6-3 CASSYSEGMYNEQFF TGTGCCAGCAGTTACTCTGAGGGGATGTACAATGAGCAGTTCTTC
. 15 TRBJ2-2 . TRBV7-2 CASSLPEGYTGELFF TGTGCCAGCAGCTTACCCGAGGGTTACACCGGGGAGCTGTTTTTT
. 12 TRBJ1-5 . TRBV18 CASSPPEGAQHF TGTGCCAGCTCACCACCGGAAGGGGCCCAGCATTTT
. 17 TRBJ2-4 . TRBV11-2 CASSSTRPLLSGNIQYF TGTGCCAGCAGCTCCACCCGTCCCCTCCTATCAGGAAACATTCAGTACTTC
. 14 TRBJ1-2 . TRBV3-1/TRBV3-2 CASSQSRLHYGYTF TGTGCCAGCAGCCAAAGCCGACTGCACTATGGCTACACCTTC